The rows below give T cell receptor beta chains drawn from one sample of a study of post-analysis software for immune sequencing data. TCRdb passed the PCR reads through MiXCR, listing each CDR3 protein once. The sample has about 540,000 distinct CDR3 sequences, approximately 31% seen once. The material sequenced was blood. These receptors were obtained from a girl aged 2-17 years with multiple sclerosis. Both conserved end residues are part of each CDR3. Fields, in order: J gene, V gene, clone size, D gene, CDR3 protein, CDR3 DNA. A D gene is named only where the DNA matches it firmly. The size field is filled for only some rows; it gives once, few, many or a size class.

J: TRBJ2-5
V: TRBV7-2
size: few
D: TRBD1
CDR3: CASSLLRGGGETQYF
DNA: TGTGCCAGCAGCTTACTAAGAGGGGGCGGGGAGACCCAGTACTTC

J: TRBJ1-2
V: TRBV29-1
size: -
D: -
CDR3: CSVDPSADQDGYTF
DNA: TGCAGCGTTGACCCCTCGGCCGACCAGGATGGCTACACCTTC

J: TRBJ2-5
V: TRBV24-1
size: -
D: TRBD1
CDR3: CATSDAPGQGIETQYF
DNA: TGTGCCACCAGTGATGCCCCGGGACAGGGAATAGAGACCCAGTACTTC

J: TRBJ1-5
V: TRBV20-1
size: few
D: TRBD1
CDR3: CSWTGQGIQPQHF
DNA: TGCAGTTGGACGGGACAGGGGATTCAGCCCCAGCATTTT

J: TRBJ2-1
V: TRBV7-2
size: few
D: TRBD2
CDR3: CASSLGGGGWNEQFF
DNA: TGTGCCAGCAGCTTAGGGGGGGGTGGCTGGAATGAGCAGTTCTTC

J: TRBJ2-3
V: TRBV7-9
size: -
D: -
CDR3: CASSLGPSGGYF
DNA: TGTGCCAGCAGCTTAGGCCCCTCCGGGGGGTATTTT

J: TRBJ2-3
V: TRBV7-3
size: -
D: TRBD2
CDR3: CASATKTSSGGLDTQYF
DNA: TGTGCCTCGGCCACCAAGACGTCTAGCGGGGGGCTGGATACGCAGTATTTT

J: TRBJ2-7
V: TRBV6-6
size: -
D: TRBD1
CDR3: CASSTPDRVYEQYF
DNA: TGTGCCAGCAGTACCCCGGACAGGGTCTACGAGCAGTACTTC

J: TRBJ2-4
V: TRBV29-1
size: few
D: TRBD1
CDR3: CSVEDLGDREYIQYF
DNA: TGCAGCGTTGAAGATCTCGGGGACAGGGAGTACATTCAGTACTTC

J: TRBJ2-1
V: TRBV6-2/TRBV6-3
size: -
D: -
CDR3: CASSYLLSGSYNEQFF
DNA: TGTGCCAGCAGTTACTTACTCTCCGGATCCTACAATGAGCAGTTCTTC

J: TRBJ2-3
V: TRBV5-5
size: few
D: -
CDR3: CASSSDIYTQYF
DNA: TGTGCCAGCAGCTCCGATATTTATACGCAGTATTTT

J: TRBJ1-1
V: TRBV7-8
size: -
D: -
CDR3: CASSARGGGGGAFF
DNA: TGTGCCAGCAGCGCACGAGGAGGGGGGGGTGGCGCTTTCTTT

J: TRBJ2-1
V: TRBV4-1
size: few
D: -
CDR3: CASSQYGTLSDNEQFF
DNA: TGCGCCAGCAGCCAATACGGGACTTTGAGCGACAATGAGCAGTTCTTC

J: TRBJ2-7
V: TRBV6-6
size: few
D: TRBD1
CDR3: CASSYSGQGTYEQYF
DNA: TGTGCCAGCAGTTACAGTGGACAGGGAACCTACGAGCAGTACTTC

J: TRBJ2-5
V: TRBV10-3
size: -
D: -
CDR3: CAISSAPDGETQYF
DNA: TGTGCCATCAGTAGCGCACCTGACGGAGAGACCCAGTACTTC

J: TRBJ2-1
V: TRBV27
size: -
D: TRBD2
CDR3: CASSPSGTRLYNEQFF
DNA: TGTGCCAGCAGTCCATCCGGGACTAGGCTCTACAATGAGCAGTTCTTC

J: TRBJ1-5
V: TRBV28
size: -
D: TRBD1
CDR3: CASSFDRGLQPQHF
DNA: TGTGCCAGCAGTTTCGACAGGGGCTTGCAGCCCCAGCATTTT

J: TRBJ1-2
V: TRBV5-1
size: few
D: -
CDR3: CASSLAATGSGGYTF
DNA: TGCGCCAGCAGCTTGGCGGCAACAGGGTCTGGTGGCTACACCTTC

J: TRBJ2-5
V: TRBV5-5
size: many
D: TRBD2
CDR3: CASSLTSAETQYF
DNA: TGTGCCAGCAGCTTGACTAGCGCGGAGACCCAGTACTTC

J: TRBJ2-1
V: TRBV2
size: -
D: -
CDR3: CASSGMQKVGKNEQFF
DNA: TGTGCCAGCAGTGGTATGCAGAAAGTAGGGAAGAATGAGCAGTTCTTC

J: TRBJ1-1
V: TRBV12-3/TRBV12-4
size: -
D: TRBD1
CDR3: CASTLTGAITEAFF
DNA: TGTGCCAGCACCTTGACAGGGGCGATCACTGAAGCTTTCTTT